A selection of T cell receptor beta chains follows, all from one sample in a study of beta chain features in type 1 diabetes. The assay was immunoSEQ multiplex PCR, and TCRdb's table has in-frame clones only and misses some. The sample comprises under 800,000 clones, 15% to 17% of which are singletons, and about 0.097% rests with the top ten. The sample consisted of naive CD4+ T cells from blood. Source of these receptors: a man aged 18 to 29 in good health. CDR3s include the opening cysteine and the closing phenylalanine or tryptophan. The order of the fields is V gene, CDR3 length, D gene, J gene, clone size, CDR3 protein, CDR3 DNA. The D gene is left open where the match is weak. Clone size is given for some rows only: seen once, a few or many times, or a class if the clone is expanded.

>TRBV18|17|TRBD1|TRBJ2-2|few
CASSRNIRDRDPGELFF
TGTGCCAGCTCACGAAACATCCGGGACAGGGATCCCGGGGAGCTGTTTTTT
>TRBV28|11|NA|TRBJ2-3|NA
CALGGPDTQYF
TGTGCGTTGGGGGGTCCAGATACGCAGTATTTT
>TRBV25-1|12|NA|TRBJ2-2|NA
CASTRSGGELFF
TGTGCCAGCACCCGGTCCGGCGGGGAGCTGTTTTTT
>TRBV5-4|14|NA|TRBJ2-7|few
CASSLWSKGGEQYF
TGTGCCAGCAGCTTGTGGTCCAAAGGGGGCGAGCAGTACTTC
>TRBV9|14|NA|TRBJ2-3|NA
CASSVDRSTDTQYF
TGTGCCAGCAGCGTCGACAGAAGCACAGATACGCAGTATTTT
>TRBV28|11|NA|TRBJ2-5|many
CASSFPPHQYF
TGTGCCAGCAGTTTCCCTCCCCACCAGTACTTC
>TRBV14|16|NA|TRBJ2-1|many
CASSPRLGSLYNEQFF
TGTGCCAGCAGCCCCAGACTTGGGAGCTTGTACAATGAGCAGTTCTTC
>TRBV2|14|NA|TRBJ2-7|NA
CASSRDRLTYEQYF
TGTGCCAGCAGCCGTGACAGGTTAACCTACGAGCAGTACTTC
>TRBV19|16|NA|TRBJ1-1|NA
CASSIGTLKMNTEAFF
TGTGCCAGTAGTATCGGGACACTAAAAATGAACACTGAAGCTTTCTTT
>TRBV7-2|15|NA|TRBJ2-7|few
CASSPGGAASDEQYF
TGTGCCAGCAGCCCCGGGGGAGCGGCCTCGGACGAGCAGTACTTC
>TRBV7-3|13|NA|TRBJ1-1|few
CASRPDTGSEAFF
TGTGCCAGCAGACCCGATACAGGGTCTGAAGCTTTCTTT
>TRBV25-1|14|NA|TRBJ1-6|NA
CASSVSGASSPLHF
TGTGCCAGCAGTGTCTCAGGGGCAAGTTCACCCCTCCACTTT
>TRBV11-1|14|NA|TRBJ1-1|few
CASSPDRDNTEAFF
TGTGCCAGCAGCCCGGACAGAGATAACACTGAAGCTTTCTTT
>TRBV11-2|17|NA|TRBJ2-1|few
CASSSRFRGHSYNEQFF
TGTGCCAGCAGCTCCCGATTTAGGGGACACTCCTACAATGAGCAGTTCTTC
>TRBV5-1|17|TRBD2|TRBJ2-1|NA
CASSGGLAGSSYNEQFF
TGCGCCAGCAGCGGCGGACTAGCGGGGTCATCCTACAATGAGCAGTTCTTC
>TRBV6-6|15|NA|TRBJ2-1|few
CASTVDGHSYNEQFF
TGTGCCAGCACTGTAGACGGACACTCCTACAATGAGCAGTTCTTC
>TRBV7-9|11|TRBD1|TRBJ1-2|few
CASSSGTVVSF
TGTGCCAGCAGCTCAGGGACAGTGGTATCCTTC
>TRBV7-2|14|TRBD1|TRBJ2-5|NA
CASSFGQGGETQYF
TGTGCCAGCAGCTTCGGACAGGGAGGCGAGACCCAGTACTTC
>TRBV5-4|12|NA|TRBJ1-1|few
CASSLDGVGAFF
TGTGCCAGCAGCTTGGATGGGGTTGGCGCTTTCTTT
>TRBV5-6|15|NA|TRBJ2-7|few
CASRGLGTGTYEQYF
TGTGCCAGCAGAGGGTTAGGGACCGGGACCTACGAGCAGTACTTC
>TRBV6-5|13|NA|TRBJ1-5|NA
CASQSTGFQPQHF
TGTGCCAGCCAATCTACAGGGTTTCAGCCCCAGCATTTT
>TRBV28|12|NA|TRBJ2-3|NA
CASRLLGNTQYF
TGTGCCAGCAGACTGCTCGGAAATACGCAGTATTTT
>TRBV6-6|15|TRBD1|TRBJ1-5|few
CASSKGQGGNQPQHF
TGTGCCAGCAGTAAGGGACAGGGAGGCAATCAGCCCCAGCATTTT
>TRBV6-4|15|NA|TRBJ2-6|NA
CASSEDWAGANVLTF
TGTGCCAGCAGTGAGGACTGGGCTGGGGCCAACGTCCTGACTTTC
>TRBV7-7|12|NA|TRBJ2-2|NA
CASSLSAGELFF
TGTGCTAGCAGCTTAAGCGCCGGGGAGCTGTTTTTT
>TRBV14|17|TRBD2|TRBJ2-1|NA
CASSQGLAGYFYNEQFF
TGTGCCAGCAGCCAGGGACTAGCGGGGTACTTCTACAATGAGCAGTTCTTC
>TRBV10-2|12|TRBD1|TRBJ1-5|NA
CASRTGDQPQHF
TGCGCCAGCAGAACAGGGGACCAGCCCCAGCATTTT
>TRBV6-6|14|TRBD2|TRBJ2-7|few
CASSYSSGSYEQYF
TGTGCCAGCAGTTACTCTAGCGGGAGCTACGAGCAGTACTTC
>TRBV5-6|13|NA|TRBJ2-1|NA
CASSVHREGGQFF
TGTGCCAGCAGCGTACACAGAGAAGGTGGGCAGTTCTTC
>TRBV5-4|15|TRBD1|TRBJ2-3|NA
CASSTGQGLTDTQYF
TGTGCCAGCAGCACGGGACAGGGCTTGACAGATACGCAGTATTTT
>TRBV7-2|13|NA|TRBJ1-2|NA
CASSLVEGYGYTF
TGTGCCAGCAGCTTAGTGGAGGGGTACGGCTACACCTTC
>TRBV14|15|TRBD2|TRBJ2-3|NA
CASSPLAGGTDTQYF
TGTGCCAGCAGCCCACTAGCGGGAGGGACAGATACGCAGTATTTT
>TRBV5-5|16|TRBD1|TRBJ2-3|NA
CASSPPGTGGTDTQYF
TGTGCCAGCAGCCCACCGGGGACAGGGGGCACAGATACGCAGTATTTT
>TRBV9|14|NA|TRBJ1-1|NA
CASSPEVMNTEAFF
TGTGCCAGCAGCCCAGAAGTCATGAACACTGAAGCTTTCTTT
>TRBV6-5|14|NA|TRBJ1-1|few
CASSYSSVNTEAFF
TGTGCCAGCAGTTACTCATCAGTGAACACTGAAGCTTTCTTT
>TRBV18|13|NA|TRBJ1-2|few
CASSPEGNYGYTF
TGTGCCAGCTCACCAGAGGGTAACTATGGCTACACCTTC
>TRBV29-1|14|TRBD1|TRBJ1-5|few
CSVGDREANQPQHF
TGCAGCGTCGGGGACAGGGAGGCCAATCAGCCCCAGCATTTT
>TRBV7-3|17|TRBD2|TRBJ2-1|NA
CASGVAGGPNSYNEQFF
TGTGCCAGCGGGGTAGCGGGAGGCCCAAACTCCTACAATGAGCAGTTCTTC
>TRBV7-9|15|NA|TRBJ1-1|few
CASSLAAGGYTEAFF
TGTGCCAGCAGCTTAGCGGCCGGGGGTTACACTGAAGCTTTCTTT
>TRBV5-4|14|NA|TRBJ2-7|NA
CASSFPGSSYEQYF
TGTGCCAGCAGCTTTCCGGGTTCCTCCTACGAGCAGTACTTC
>TRBV21-1|13|NA|TRBJ2-3|few
CLHSRQKKDTQYF
TGCCTCCATTCTCGACAGAAGAAGGATACGCAGTATTTT
>TRBV5-1|15|NA|TRBJ1-5|NA
CASSLEGNSNQPQHF
TGCGCCAGCAGCTTGGAGGGGAATAGTAATCAGCCCCAGCATTTT
>TRBV7-2|15|TRBD2|TRBJ2-4|NA
CASSLAEGLVHIQYF
TGTGCCAGCAGCTTAGCGGAGGGACTAGTTCACATTCAGTACTTC
>TRBV7-9|15|NA|TRBJ2-2|NA
CASSLAQGTIGELFF
TGTGCCAGCAGCTTAGCTCAGGGAACGATCGGGGAGCTGTTTTTT
>TRBV10-3|11|NA|TRBJ2-1|NA
CAISSVNEQFF
TGTGCCATCAGTTCAGTTAATGAGCAGTTCTTC
>TRBV14|11|NA|TRBJ1-2|NA
CASSQDLGYTF
TGTGCCAGCAGCCAAGATCTTGGCTACACCTTC
>TRBV11-3|15|TRBD1|TRBJ2-7|NA
CASSSSGTGHYEQYF
TGTGCCAGCAGCTCGTCCGGGACAGGCCACTACGAGCAGTACTTC
>TRBV5-4|16|NA|TRBJ2-7|few
CASSLGHPLTAYEQYF
TGTGCCAGCAGCTTGGGACACCCTCTTACCGCCTACGAGCAGTACTTC
>TRBV5-1|16|NA|TRBJ2-7|few
CASSFGPGTESYEQYF
NA
>TRBV7-3|14|NA|TRBJ1-1|few
CASSLNRVNTEAFF
TGTGCCAGCAGCTTAAACAGGGTAAACACTGAAGCTTTCTTT
>TRBV18|14|TRBD1|TRBJ2-7|NA
CASASTGNPYEQYF
TGTGCCAGCGCGTCGACAGGGAACCCCTACGAGCAGTACTTC
>TRBV7-9|15|NA|TRBJ2-1|few
CASSVTRHSYNEQFF
TGTGCCAGCAGCGTTACTAGGCACTCCTACAATGAGCAGTTCTTC
>TRBV7-9|15|TRBD1|TRBJ1-1|NA
CASSLVTGGNTEAFF
TGTGCCAGCAGCTTAGTGACAGGGGGGAACACTGAAGCTTTCTTT
>TRBV14|13|NA|TRBJ2-5|few
CASSQVGAETQYF
TGTGCCAGCAGCCAAGTGGGGGCCGAGACCCAGTACTTC
>TRBV6-1|14|TRBD2|TRBJ2-5|NA
CASTSGGLKETQYF
TGTGCCAGCACTAGCGGGGGGCTGAAAGAGACCCAGTACTTC
>TRBV7-3|15|TRBD2|TRBJ2-5|few
CASSLTSGLQETQYF
TGTGCCAGCAGCTTGACTAGCGGGCTTCAAGAGACCCAGTACTTC
>TRBV5-1|16|NA|TRBJ2-7|few
CASSLTSGDTSYEQYF
TGCGCCAGCAGCTTGACCTCGGGGGACACCTCCTACGAGCAGTACTTC
>TRBV7-2|18|NA|TRBJ2-1|few
CASSLGGGPSGAYNEQFF
TGTGCCAGCAGCTTAGGAGGGGGGCCTAGCGGAGCCTACAATGAGCAGTTCTTC
>TRBV7-9|11|NA|TRBJ2-1|NA
CASSFYNEQFF
TGTGCCAGCAGCTTTTACAATGAGCAGTTCTTC
>TRBV6-5|16|NA|TRBJ2-1|few
CASSYGRGDWGNEQFF
TGTGCCAGCAGTTACGGTCGGGGCGACTGGGGGAATGAGCAGTTCTTC